This T cell receptor beta chain is drawn from a study of cytomegalovirus exposure and HLA in healthy donors. V lost 3 bases to trimming and J lost 10 bases; unmatched junction nucleotides: 8. This CDR3 comprises 16 residues. Germline values: CDR1 LGHNA, CDR2 YNFKEQ. With regard to this clone: Antigen unknown.

General study points: In an earlier analysis, about 87% or about 30%: the productive usage of most TCR beta V segments.

The PCR was carried out with 60 Vbeta primers and 13 Jbeta primers. Data came from immunoSEQ multiplex PCR; TCRdb stores just in-frame clones and leaves some out. The data hold fewer than 40,000 clones, with around 86% observed a single time. This chain uses TRBV4-2 with TRBJ2-1, with TRBD2 matching 14 bases. Sequenced material: PBMCs. The clonotype was recovered from a woman aged 40 to 50 in good health and CMV-seropositive. CDR3 nucleotides: TGTGCCAGCAGCCACCAGACTAGCGGGGGGGCCGGAGAGCAGTTCTTC. Translation: CASSHQTSGGAGEQFF.